This T cell receptor beta chain was observed in a study of CD4 T cells in relation to SARS-CoV-2 and coronaviruses. The study, taken as a whole, reports: In around 60% of donors, memory CD4+ clonotypes crossrecognized SARS-CoV-2 and at least one common cold coronavirus spike.

Profiled with immunoSEQ multiplex PCR; TCRdb holds only in-frame clones, not every one. The sample has more than 50,000 clones; 80% to 90% are singletons. The CDR3 loop spans 15 amino acids. Trimming removed 0 bases from V and 5 bases from J, with 12 bases in between. Germline V gene sequence: CDR1 LNHNV, CDR2 YYDKDF (reference sequence). Unexposed donor CD4+ T cells date from 2011-2018, before the COVID-19 pandemic. Naive and memory CD4+ T cells came from enriched cryopreserved PBMCs. For this clone: Its cognate antigen is unknown.

The specimen sequenced was memory CD4+ T cells from PBMCs. This chain joins TRBV15 and TRBJ2-3, with D uncertain. This sequence originates from a human donor in good health. The CDR3 region is CATSRDRVSVDTQYF. CDR3 in DNA: TGTGCCACCAGCAGAGACCGGGTGTCGGTAGATACGCAGTATTTT.